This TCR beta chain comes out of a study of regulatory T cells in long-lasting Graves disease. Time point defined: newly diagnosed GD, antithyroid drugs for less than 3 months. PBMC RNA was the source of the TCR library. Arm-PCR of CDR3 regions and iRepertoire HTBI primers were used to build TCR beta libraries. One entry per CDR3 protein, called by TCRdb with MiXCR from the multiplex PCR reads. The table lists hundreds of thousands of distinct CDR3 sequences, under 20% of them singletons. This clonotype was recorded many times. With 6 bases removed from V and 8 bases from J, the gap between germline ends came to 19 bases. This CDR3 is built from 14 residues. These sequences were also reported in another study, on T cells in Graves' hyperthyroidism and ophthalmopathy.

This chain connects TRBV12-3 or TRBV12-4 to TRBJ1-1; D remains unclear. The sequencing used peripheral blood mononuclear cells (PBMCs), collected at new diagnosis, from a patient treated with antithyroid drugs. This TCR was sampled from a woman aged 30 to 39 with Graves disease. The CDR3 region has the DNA TGTGCCAGCAGCCGCCCCCCCGGGCTCCCAGAAGCTTTCTTT. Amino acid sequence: CASSRPPGLPEAFF.